This TCR beta chain was captured by sequencing in a study of identical twins. Study outcomes and limitations: Twin-shared out-of-frame alpha sequences were enriched for low generation probability. Partly confounded zero-insertion analyses could result from invariant MAIT and iNKT cells.

The CDR3 spans 17 residues. This clonotype was picked up a small number of times. Its antigen is currently unknown. TCRdb fed the 5' RACE reads into MiXCR, producing one record per CDR3 protein. The table includes 1.5 million or so distinct CDR3 sequences, around a third detected once. This chain uses TRBV21-1 with TRBJ2-4; the table's D gene call, TRBD2, was not cross checked with the DNA. TRBV21-1 counts as a pseudogene. This TCR derives from a newborn girl in good health. Sequenced: cord blood. The CDR3 sequence: CASSKGQRDLAKNIQYF. DNA of the CDR3: TGTGCCAGCAGCAAAGGTCAGCGGGACCTAGCCAAAAACATTCAGTACTTC.